One T cell receptor beta chain is described in this entry. Its antigen is undetermined. Cells that were CD45RO-CCR7+CD27+CD95- constituted naive CD8+ T cells. This CDR3 region has 13 residues. The V gene's germline CDR1 is SGHNT and CDR2 YYREEE (reference sequence). The entry originates in a study of CXCR3-negative and CXCR3-positive naive CD8 T cells. Study-wide findings and caveats: Cryopreservation partially lowered CXCR3 expression, so most assays used fresh PBMCs. Similar TRBV-TRBJ gene usage was seen in naive CXCR3-negative and CXCR3-positive cells, but not in memory cells. TRB CDR3 properties indicated TCR strength, while surface CD5 was similar across naive subsets.

5' RACE that incorporated UMI labels was used to prepare the TRB cDNA libraries. TCRdb reprocessed the 5' RACE reads, keeping one entry per CDR3 protein, no DNA. The listing contains about 80,000 distinct CDR3 sequences. This receptor was identified in a human donor in good health. Some clones in this sample may be carry-over from other donors' samples. This chain uses TRBV5-4 with TRBJ2-3. Sequenced material: naive CXCR3- CD8+ T cells from blood. Subset specified: CD45RO-CCR7+CD27+CD95- naive CD8+ T cells lacking CXCR3 (TNR3-). CDR3 sequence reads: CASSWGGTDTQYF.